Listed here are 12 T cell receptor beta chains from one sample, sequenced in a study. TCRdb fed the 5' RACE reads into MiXCR, producing one record per CDR3 protein. The table has fewer than 65,000 distinct CDR3 sequences, just under 30% seen once. Sequenced input: tumor-infiltrating naive CD4+ T cells sorted from the breast tumor. Subset here: naive CD4+ T cells, CD4+CD45RA+CD25-. These receptor sequences come from a female donor with breast cancer.

The chain combines TRBV12-3 or TRBV12-4 with TRBJ1-3, with no clear D. The V gene lost 0 bases and the J gene lost 6 bases, with 12 bases spanning the gap. The length of the CDR3 is 15 residues. The CDR3 DNA sequence: TGTGCCAGCAGTTTAGCGCCCGGTTGGGAAAACACCATATATTTT. Protein: CASSLAPGWENTIYF.

This clonotype was observed many times. V is TRBV30 and J is TRBJ2-2, with D perhaps TRBD2 (6 bases). CDR1 is GTSNPN, CDR2 SVGIG, per germline (reference sequence). CDR3 length equals 14 residues. V gave up 5 bases and J gave up 2 bases, with 12 bases separating them. DNA for the CDR3: TGTGCCTGGGCCGGGACTTCCAACACCGGGGAGCTGTTTTTT. This gives the protein CAWAGTSNTGELFF.

About this clonotype: This may be a read error: a much more frequent sequence differs by one nucleotide. The rearrangement links TRBV5-6 to TRBJ1-1; TRBD1 is a possible D gene (6 bases). V lost 7 bases, J lost 5 bases, and 24 bases lay in between. CDR1 and CDR2 (germline): SGHDT, YYEEEE. The length of the CDR3 is 16 residues. The DNA of the CDR3 is TGTGCCAGCGGCCACAGGGCCAAGAGATCGGTGACTGAAGCTTTCTTT. Its translation: CASGHRAKRSVTEAFF.

Note on this clonotype: A read error may explain this, as a much larger clone is one base away. The chain employs TRBV12-3 or TRBV12-4 and TRBJ2-1; D might be TRBD1 or TRBD2, each matching 5 bases. The CDR3 is made up of 15 amino acids. The CDR3 spells CASSPPRGVHNGQFF. CDR3 nucleotide sequence: TGTGCCAGCAGTCCCCCAAGGGGAGTGCACAATGGGCAGTTCTTC.

Regarding this clonotype: The junction and the germline gene differ at one end; a read error may be behind it. The chain employs TRBV7-6 and TRBJ2-5; D remains ambiguous. The CDR3 length is 11 residues. Germline CDR1 and CDR2: SGHVS and FNYEAQ. The CDR3 is CASSPQENQYF. The CDR3 DNA sequence: TGTGCCAGCAGCCCCCAAGAGAACCAGTACTTC.

As for this clonotype: A much larger clone is a single base away; this may be a read error. The V and J genes are TRBV10-3 and TRBJ2-7, with no clear D. V lost 6 bases and J lost 5, with 11 bases in between. The CDR3 length is 12 residues. Germline V gives CDR1 ENHRY, CDR2 SYGVKD. CDR3 nucleotide sequence: TGTGCCATCAGCCGTATCGATGACGAGCAGTACTTC. Residues: CAISRIDDEQYF.

The chain combines TRBV15 with TRBJ1-5, with no clear D. V lost 2 bases and J 0 bases, leaving 5 bases between the germline ends. Germline V gene lookup returns CDR1 LNHNV and CDR2 YYDKDF (reference sequence). The CDR3 contains 14 residues. CDR3 DNA sequence: TGTGCCACCAGCAGACAGCTTAGCAATCAGCCCCAGCATTTT. It codes for CATSRQLSNQPQHF. The entire variable domain, with the rest obtained from reference TRBV15 and TRBJ1-5, is as follows: DAMVIQNPRYQVTQFGKPVTLSCSQTLNHNVMYWYQQKSSQAPKLLFHYYDKDFNNEADTPDNFQSRRPNTSFCFLDIRSPGLGDTAMYLCATSRQLSNQPQHFGDGTRLSIL.

This CDR3 reads CSARAQRGPSFQPQHF. The CDR3 coding sequence is TGCAGTGCTAGAGCCCAGAGGGGCCCTAGCTTTCAGCCCCAGCATTTT. V and J are TRBV20-1 and TRBJ1-5; the D gene is possibly TRBD1 (5 bases). Germline V gene data show CDR1 as DFQATT and CDR2 as SNEGSKA (reference sequence). The CDR3 consists of 16 residues. Trimming pared 1 base from V and 6 bases from J, leaving 19 bases between.

This clonotype was counted a few times. The chain is built from TRBV12-3 or TRBV12-4 and TRBJ2-3; tentative D call: TRBD2 (5 bases). Deletions cut 3 bases from V and 1 base from J, with 8 bases between. This CDR3 is 14 amino acids long. The DNA for the CDR3 is TGTGCCAGCAGTTTGATGAGGGGCACAGATACGCAGTATTTT. Amino acids: CASSLMRGTDTQYF.

This clonotype showed up just a few times. This chain links TRBV15 with TRBJ2-1; tentatively, D is TRBD1 (6 bases). V was cut by 1 base and J by 6 bases, with 16 bases left in between. The germline V gene encodes CDR1 LNHNV and CDR2 YYDKDF (reference sequence). The CDR3 sequence is 16 residues long. The DNA of the CDR3 is TGTGCCACCAGCAGAGTTTCTTCGCAGGGGTTCAATGAGCAGTTCTTC. This codes for CATSRVSSQGFNEQFF.

This clonotype occurred many times. This chain uses TRBV6-2 or TRBV6-3 with TRBJ2-2; 7 bases are a match to TRBD2. The junction had 10 bases not matched to a gene; V was cut back by 6 bases and J by 0 bases. From germline, CDR1 is MNHEY and CDR2 SVGEGT. The CDR3 is 17 amino acids. The chain's CDR3 is CASSLSPRGANTGELFF. CDR3 bases: TGTGCCAGCAGCCTGTCCCCTCGGGGGGCGAACACCGGGGAGCTGTTTTTT.

The chain combines TRBV20-1 with TRBJ1-1; D not certain. Deletions cut 3 bases from V and 1 base from J, with 6 bases between. The CDR3 loop spans 12 amino acids. The germline gives CDR1 DFQATT, CDR2 SNEGSKA (reference sequence). The CDR3 nucleotides are TGCAGTGCTAGTCGGGGGAACACTGAAGCTTTCTTT. Protein sequence: CSASRGNTEAFF.